These T cell receptor beta chains were read from a single sample in a study of T cell responses to AZD1222 COVID-19 vaccine. TCRdb keeps only in-frame clones here, not all; method: immunoSEQ multiplex PCR. The sample has about 110,000 clones, 75% to 90% seen once. The sample here was peripheral blood, taken 28 days after the second AZD1222 dose. The receptors stem from an adult who received the AZD1222 COVID-19 vaccine. Each CDR3 is given with its conserved first and last residue. D genes are given only for firm matches. Some rows mark clone size as missing; the rest say once, few, many or name a class of expanded clone.

size | D | J | V | CDR3 | DNA
- | TRBD1 | TRBJ2-1 | TRBV19 | CASSGGTGDEQFF | TGTGCCAGTAGTGGAGGGACAGGGGATGAGCAGTTCTTC
- | - | TRBJ1-2 | TRBV30 | CAWSPDRNYGYTF | TGTGCCTGGAGTCCCGACAGGAACTATGGCTACACCTTC
- | TRBD2 | TRBJ2-3 | TRBV7-2 | CASSLVGGRRTDTQYF | TGTGCCAGCAGCTTAGTCGGCGGGAGGCGCACAGATACGCAGTATTTT
- | TRBD2 | TRBJ2-1 | TRBV18 | CASFPLAGVDEQFF | TGTGCCAGCTTTCCGCTAGCGGGAGTCGATGAGCAGTTCTTC
- | - | TRBJ2-3 | TRBV30 | CAWNWAQTDTQYF | TGTGCCTGGAACTGGGCTCAAACAGATACGCAGTATTTT
- | TRBD1 | TRBJ2-7 | TRBV7-9 | CASSQYGTGGHEQYF | TGTGCCAGCAGTCAATACGGGACAGGGGGGCACGAGCAGTACTTC
- | - | TRBJ2-7 | TRBV15 | CATSRDEYEQYF | TGTGCCACCAGCAGAGATGAGTACGAGCAGTACTTC
- | - | TRBJ2-5 | TRBV30 | CAWSARAAEETQYF | TGTGCCTGGAGTGCTAGAGCCGCGGAAGAGACCCAGTACTTC
- | TRBD1 | TRBJ1-2 | TRBV5-1 | CASSDGQGAEGYTF | TGCGCCAGCAGCGACGGACAGGGGGCGGAGGGCTACACCTTC
- | - | TRBJ2-2 | TRBV7-2 | CASSLGGTSGELFF | TGTGCCAGCAGCTTAGGCGGGACCTCCGGGGAGCTGTTTTTT
- | - | TRBJ2-5 | TRBV5-6 | CASSFGLRSQETQYF | TGTGCCAGCAGCTTTGGTTTGAGGTCGCAGGAGACCCAGTACTTC
- | - | TRBJ1-6 | TRBV28 | CASTTGGLYNSPLHF | TGTGCCAGCACCACGGGGGGCCTTTATAATTCACCCCTCCACTTT
many | - | TRBJ2-7 | TRBV27 | CASRLQGQPHEQYF | TGTGCCAGCAGACTACAGGGACAACCCCACGAGCAGTACTTC
- | TRBD1 | TRBJ2-7 | TRBV6-1 | CASSEWDRAEYEQYF | TGTGCCAGCAGTGAATGGGACAGGGCGGAATACGAGCAGTACTTC
- | - | TRBJ1-4 | TRBV30 | CAWSLTPQDEKLFF | TGTGCCTGGAGCCTAACCCCACAGGATGAAAAACTGTTTTTT
- | TRBD1 | TRBJ1-3 | TRBV7-3 | CASSPDRGPGNTIYF | TGTGCCAGCAGCCCTGACAGGGGGCCTGGAAACACCATATATTTT